The 23 T cell receptor beta chains below all came from one sample that was sequenced in a study of CD8+CD57+ T cells in acquired aplastic anemia. Patients picked for sequencing had shown CD8+CD57+ cell expansion detected by flow cytometry. TCR beta VDJ and CDR3 profiling used genomic DNA as template. One entry per CDR3 protein, called by TCRdb with MiXCR from the reads. The profile shows roughly 170,000 distinct CDR3 sequences, 45% to 60% of them singletons. Sequencing was done on a sample of sorted CD4+, CD8+, or CD8+CD57+ T cells (not recorded which) from PBMCs. All receptors derive from a human donor with aplastic anemia.

This clonotype appeared a single time. The chain has TRBV5-1 and TRBJ1-2; D is unresolved. The germline gives CDR1 SGHRS, CDR2 YFSETQ. The CDR3 runs 14 residues. V lost 0 bases and J lost 2, with 8 bases in between. This CDR3 reads CASSLVDGNYGYTF. The DNA of the CDR3 is TGCGCCAGCAGCTTGGTCGATGGGAACTATGGCTACACCTTC.

This clonotype was recorded only once. This chain connects TRBV10-3 to TRBJ2-1; maybe TRBD1 (6 bases). V was trimmed by 7 bases and J by 5 bases, leaving 15 bases between them. The CDR3 sequence is 14 residues long. Germline lookup yields CDR1 ENHRY and CDR2 SYGVKD. The CDR3 DNA reads as TGTGCCATCACAGGGGAAGGCGGTAACAATGAGCAGTTCTTC. Translation: CAITGEGGNNEQFF.

The chain has TRBV2 and TRBJ1-1, with TRBD1 identical over 7 bases. The germline gives CDR1 SNHLY, CDR2 FYNNEI. The trim removed 9 bases at V and 11 bases at J, leaving 9 bases unmatched. CDR3 size: 11 residues. The CDR3 DNA reads TGTGCCAGTATACAGGGGCTTGAGGCTTTCTTT. Its translation is CASIQGLEAFF.

Turning to this clonotype: A much more abundant neighbour one base away suggests this may be a read error. This chain links TRBV11-2 with TRBJ2-3, with TRBD1 matching 7 bases. This CDR3 has 18 amino acids. CDR1 and CDR2 (germline): SGHAT, FQNNGV. Losses at the gene ends were 5 bases for V and 0 bases for J; bases not matched to a gene: 14. The CDR3 DNA is TGTGCCAGCAGCCCTACCTCGCAGGGGGTCCTTAGCACAGATACGCAGTATTTT. This gives the protein CASSPTSQGVLSTDTQYF.

This clonotype was detected many times. The V call is TRBV6-5, the J call TRBJ2-7, with D unclear. Germline values: CDR1 MNHEY, CDR2 SVGAGI. V was clipped by 2 bases and J by 4 bases, with 9 bases between them. The CDR3 loop spans 13 amino acids. The CDR3 region has the DNA TGTGCCAGCAGTTACGAGGCTAAGTACGAGCAGTACTTC. Translating gives CASSYEAKYEQYF.

Many counts were recorded for this clonotype. This chain joins TRBV20-1 and TRBJ1-1, with 11 bases identical to TRBD1. The CDR3 contains 15 residues. V lost 5 bases to trimming and J lost 3 bases; unmatched junction nucleotides: 8. The germline V gene has CDR1 DFQATT and CDR2 SNEGSKA (reference sequence). The CDR3 region has the DNA TGCAGTGCTCAGCGGACAGGGGGCGCTGACACTGAAGCTTTCTTT. Translated: CSAQRTGGADTEAFF.

The chain employs TRBV9 and TRBJ2-5, with D tentatively TRBD2 (5 bases). CDR3 size: 14 residues. With 4 bases removed from V and 2 bases from J, the gap between germline ends came to 12 bases. The V gene's germline CDR1 is SGDLS and CDR2 YYNGEE. As DNA, the CDR3 is TGTGCCAGCAGCTTGATGGGAGAGCAAGAGACCCAGTACTTC. Its protein product is CASSLMGEQETQYF.

The rearrangement joins TRBV20-1 to TRBJ2-7; D tentatively reads TRBD1 or TRBD2 (6 bases each). This CDR3 is built from 13 residues. Germline V CDR1 and CDR2: DFQATT, SNEGSKA (reference sequence). Deletions cut 4 bases from V and 3 bases from J, with 13 bases between. This CDR3 reads CSAIAEGDYEQYF. CDR3 DNA sequence: TGCAGTGCTATAGCGGAGGGGGACTACGAGCAGTACTTC.

This clonotype was detected a few times. The gene calls are TRBV3-1 and TRBJ2-1, with unresolved D. The CDR3 is made up of 14 amino acids. CDR1 is LGHDT, CDR2 YNNKEL, per germline (reference sequence). Trimming stripped 0 bases from V and 4 bases from J, with 7 bases between. The CDR3 protein is CASSQEGGYNEQFF. The CDR3 coding sequence is TGTGCCAGCAGCCAAGAAGGTGGGTACAATGAGCAGTTCTTC.

The V call is TRBV19, the J call TRBJ2-5; 7 nucleotides match TRBD1. The CDR3 is 16 amino acids. From germline, CDR1 is LNHDA and CDR2 SQIVND (reference sequence). J gave up 2 bases and V 1 base, and 7 bases lay outside the gene matches. The CDR3 DNA is TGTGCCAGTAGTATAGTGGCAGGGGGTTATCAAGAGACCCAGTACTTC. Protein product: CASSIVAGGYQETQYF.

The chain recombines TRBV29-1 with TRBJ2-3; the match to TRBD1 covers 9 bases. With 2 bases clipped from V and 3 bases from J, the junction kept 6 bases outside the gene matches. Germline values: CDR1 SQVTM, CDR2 ANQGSEA. The CDR3 has 15 residues. The CDR3 is CSVERNRGRTDTQYF. The DNA of the CDR3 is TGCAGCGTTGAACGGAACAGGGGGCGAACAGATACGCAGTATTTT.

This sequence joins TRBV6-1 and TRBJ1-4, with TRBD1 matching 9 bases. The CDR3 is 15 amino acids. CDR1 and CDR2 from the germline V gene are MNHNS and SASEGT. Trimming removed 2 bases from V and 5 bases from J; junction bases left unmatched: 3. The CDR3 bases are TGTGCCAGCAGTGAAACGGGGACAGGGAATGAAAAACTGTTTTTT. Translating gives CASSETGTGNEKLFF.

This clonotype was seen a handful of times. V gene TRBV6-5 combines with J gene TRBJ2-1; no clear D. CDR3 size: 14 residues. Trimming left V 7 bases short and J 0 bases short, with 10 bases between. Germline V lookup: CDR1 MNHEY, CDR2 SVGAGI. The chain's CDR3 is CASKKTGSYNEQFF. CDR3 DNA: TGTGCCAGCAAAAAGACGGGCTCCTACAATGAGCAGTTCTTC.

This clonotype occurred many times. V usage is TRBV12-3 or TRBV12-4 and J usage is TRBJ2-7; D is possibly TRBD1 or TRBD2 (5 bases each). This CDR3 is built from 12 residues. V lost 7 bases and J 6 bases, leaving 13 bases between the germline ends. The CDR3 sequence is CASTRWGSEQYF. The CDR3 DNA is TGTGCCAGCACCCGATGGGGGAGCGAGCAGTACTTC.

The chain links TRBV12-3 or TRBV12-4 to TRBJ2-2; TRBD2 agrees at 15 bases. This CDR3 spans 16 amino acids. With 8 bases clipped from V and 5 bases from J, the junction kept 6 bases outside the gene matches. CDR3 in amino acids: CASHPGLAGGTGELFF. CDR3 coding DNA: TGTGCCAGCCACCCGGGACTAGCGGGAGGAACCGGGGAGCTGTTTTTT.

This chain uses TRBV10-3 with TRBJ1-1, with D hard to call. Per the germline V gene, CDR1 is ENHRY and CDR2 is SYGVKD. The CDR3 totals 12 residues. The V and J ends lost 10 bases and 0 bases respectively, with 9 bases between them. CDR3 bases: TGTGCCACTCGACATCTGAACACTGAAGCTTTCTTT. Encoded protein: CATRHLNTEAFF.

This clonotype was counted once. This sequence joins TRBV29-1 and TRBJ2-2; TRBD2 aligns across 11 bases. The V gene end was trimmed by 5 bases and the J gene end by 4 bases; junction bases not matched to a gene: 9. Germline CDR1 SQVTM, CDR2 ANQGSEA. The CDR3 has 16 residues. This CDR3 is CSVLMTSGILTGELFF. The DNA of the CDR3 is TGCAGCGTTCTAATGACTAGCGGGATTCTCACCGGGGAGCTGTTTTTT.

V is TRBV20-1 and J is TRBJ1-2; D remains ambiguous. The length of the CDR3 is 13 residues. V was trimmed by 4 bases and J by 8 bases, leaving 17 bases between them. Germline CDR1 reads DFQATT; CDR2 reads SNEGSKA (reference sequence). This CDR3 reads CSAKSGDKSGYTF. DNA of the CDR3: TGCAGTGCTAAAAGCGGTGACAAGAGCGGCTACACCTTC.

The chain uses TRBV29-1 and TRBJ2-7; TRBD1 matches at 7 bases. In germline, CDR1 is SQVTM, CDR2 ANQGSEA. V was clipped by 7 bases and J by 3 bases; unmatched bases: 6. CDR3 length: 12 residues. The CDR3: CSASGQRYEQYF. The CDR3 DNA is TGCAGCGCCTCGGGACAGCGCTACGAGCAGTACTTC.

This rearrangement joins TRBV28 to TRBJ2-1; 7 nucleotides line up with TRBD2. CDR1 and CDR2 (germline): MDHEN, SYDVKM. This CDR3 has 14 amino acids. The trim removed 7 bases at V and 7 bases at J, leaving 10 bases unmatched. DNA for the CDR3: TGTGCCAGCACCCACCGCCAAGCGGGGAATGAGCAGTTCTTC. It yields the protein CASTHRQAGNEQFF.

Points on this clonotype: A clone one base away is much larger, so this may be a read error. The chain couples TRBV9 to TRBJ2-4; 8 nucleotides align to TRBD2. The germline CDR1 and CDR2 sequences are SGDLS and YYNGEE. The length of the CDR3 is 17 residues. Trimming cost V 1 base and J 2 bases; bases outside gene matches: 8. The CDR3 loop reads CASSVRIGGDSKNIQYF. CDR3 sequence (DNA): TGTGCCAGCAGCGTAAGGATCGGGGGGGATTCCAAAAACATTCAGTACTTC.

This clonotype was seen repeatedly, ten times or more. The chain is built from TRBV20-1 and TRBJ1-6; TRBD1 agrees at 9 bases. This CDR3 has 15 amino acids. CDR1 is DFQATT and CDR2 is SNEGSKA in the germline V gene (reference sequence). The junction had 12 bases not matched to a gene; V was cut back by 6 bases and J by 9 bases. The CDR3 loop reads CSAPYAGQGGSPLHF. The CDR3 DNA reads as TGCAGTGCCCCTTACGCGGGACAGGGCGGTTCACCCCTCCACTTT.

The J gene is TRBJ1-6, the V gene TRBV11-1; 10 bases are shared with TRBD1. The V gene's germline CDR1 is SGHAT and CDR2 FQDESV (reference sequence). Trimming cost V 5 bases and J 5 bases; bases outside gene matches: 6. The CDR3 has 16 residues. The CDR3 region is CASSLGTGVNNSPLHF. CDR3 DNA: TGTGCCAGCAGCCTCGGGACAGGGGTTAATAATTCACCCCTCCACTTT.